Listed here is a single T cell receptor beta chain. The antigen it recognizes is unknown. No clone much larger than this one lies a single base away; base qualities are absent. The sample is drawn from a study of T-cell memory formation after mild COVID-19 (dated by TCRdb to the early 2020s). In the study overall: Most TCR sequence clusters were specific to one of the two donors. The cohort was made up of two young adult volunteers, one female and one male, who were previously healthy. Longitudinal TCRalpha and TCRbeta repertoire sequencing tracked T-cell clones expanding and contracting after mild COVID-19 in two donors. Broad study findings and their caveats: Some responding clones were found in pre-infection memory, which suggests that pre-existing cross-reactive memory T cells took part in the SARS-CoV-2 response. The study covered only a couple of mild cases, and larger cohorts including severe cases with pre-infection samples were considered necessary. Clones contracting from day 15 to 85 had balanced CD4/CD8 phenotypes, while a second wave expanding from day 15 to 37 was biased towards CD4+. Whether the second-wave clones peaking on day 37 were SARS-CoV-2 specific was not confirmed. Contracting CD4+ clones were located mainly in the CM and EM memory subsets, whereas CD8+ clones were found to be enriched in EMRA.

From cysteine to phenylalanine, the CDR3 is 16 amino acids long. The entry retains the CDR3 DNA only, 48 bases that are in frame from base 1. Trimming takes 3 bases from V and 1 base from J, and the germline ends sit 17 bases apart. CDR1 and CDR2, looked up from the germline V gene (reference sequence), are GTSNPN and SVGIG. Ficoll-Paque density gradient centrifugation was the method used to isolate PBMCs. The sample was run on an Illumina NovaSeq 6000. Using 5'RACE with constant-segment primers, TCRalpha and TCRbeta cDNA libraries were constructed, with sample barcodes and unique molecular identifiers added in the process. Trizol reagent was used to extract RNA from every sample. Library amplification was performed in two PCR steps, and a second sample barcode and Illumina TruSeq adapters were introduced in the second step. Sequencing of the libraries was done on an Illumina NovaSeq, producing 2 x 150 bp paired-end reads. Per the original workflow: With migec v1.2.7, reads were demultiplexed and then collapsed into UMI-guided consensus sequences. Using mixcr v2.1.11, the UMI consensuses were aligned to TRA and TRB V and J templates and assembled into clonotypes. Clonotypes were classified as expanded or contracted when called significant by both edgeR and NoisET, with noise models trained on biological replicates. For edgeR calls, a false discovery rate-adjusted p below 0.01 and a log2 fold-change threshold of 1 were applied. As an exploratory analysis of dynamics, PCA with hierarchical clustering was applied to max-normalized trajectories of the 1000 most abundant clonotypes. Separately sequenced CD4+ and CD8+ repertoires were used to assign the CD4 or CD8 phenotype of responding clones. TCRdb took the public reads, trimmed them with fastp at Q25, ran MiXCR for clone calling and kept in-frame beta chains. Every CDR3 protein is listed once, alongside the most common genes and DNA of its rows. The authors' filters were not applied to this entry. The sample data list 150,000 to 200,000 distinct CDR3 sequences, and around 15% of these were observed just once. Together, the top ten hold roughly 14% of the sample.

The chain links TRBV30 with TRBJ2-3, with a weak D call of TRBD2 (6 bases match). This TCR was sampled from an adult woman who had mild COVID-19 (a few samples of this study predate the infection). The sample titles of this study are shuffled in the database, so cell type and time point are left out; the donor was told from shared clones. Source material: PBMCs or a T cell subset sorted from them (not recorded which). This receptor carries the CDR3 CAWSSLLWGGTDTQYF. The DNA is TGTGCCTGGAGCTCTTTGCTCTGGGGGGGCACAGATACGCAGTATTTT.